A single sample is the source of the 12 T cell receptor beta chains below, sequenced in a study of T cell responses to AZD1222 COVID-19 vaccine (dated by TCRdb to the early 2020s). Receptors were amplified or captured by the immunoSEQ multiplex PCR assay. The table was pulled from immuneACCESS by TCRdb, which kept in-frame rearrangements only. Such tables lose some clones; where checked, under half of the loss comes from unresolved V genes, and the rest has no known cause. The sample yields 120,000 to 150,000 clones; 88% were counted once. The ten biggest clones cover around 16% of the sample. The sample's time point label, in plain terms: baseline before first vaccination. Sample: peripheral blood, taken on day 0 of AZD1222 vaccination. All receptors derive from an adult in good health.

This sequence joins TRBV5-8 and TRBJ2-7; D gene unclear. Germline V lookup: CDR1 SGHTS, CDR2 YDEGEE. V was trimmed by 0 bases and J by 3 bases, leaving 7 bases between them. The CDR3 has 13 amino acids. The CDR3 DNA is TGTGCCAGCAGCTTGGATTTTCTCTACGAGCAGTACTTC. Protein product: CASSLDFLYEQYF.

This rearrangement joins TRBV28 to TRBJ1-1; D is unclear. V dropped 1 base and J dropped 1 base, with 7 bases sitting between them. The germline gives CDR1 MDHEN, CDR2 SYDVKM. This CDR3 has 14 amino acids. CDR3 bases: TGTGCCAGCAGTTTATATTCTTGGAACACTGAAGCTTTCTTT. Translation: CASSLYSWNTEAFF. The entire variable domain, with the rest obtained from reference TRBV28 and TRBJ1-1, is as follows: DVKVTQSSRYLVKRTGEKVFLECVQDMDHENMFWYRQDPGLGLRLIYFSYDVKMKEKGDIPEGYSVSREKKERFSLILESASTNQTSMYLCASSLYSWNTEAFFGQGTRLTVV.

V and J are TRBV5-5 and TRBJ1-1; no definite D call. The V end lost 0 bases, the J end lost 1 base, and 7 bases lay between the germline ends. The germline gives CDR1 SGHKS, CDR2 YYEKEE (reference sequence). The CDR3 contains 14 residues. In DNA, the CDR3 is TGTGCCAGCAGCTTGGTTGCCCCGAACACTGAAGCTTTCTTT. It translates to CASSLVAPNTEAFF.

This clone appeared a few times. This rearrangement joins TRBV14 to TRBJ1-1, with 9 bases identical to TRBD1. The V and J ends lost 4 bases and 5 bases, in that order; junction bases with no gene match: 14. CDR3 length equals 17 residues. The germline CDR1 and CDR2 sequences are SGHDN and FVKESK. The CDR3 DNA is TGTGCCAGCAGCCCCAACCCTTACAGGGGGCGGCTAACTGAAGCTTTCTTT. Its translation: CASSPNPYRGRLTEAFF.

This chain uses TRBV3-1 (or the pseudogene TRBV3-2) with TRBJ2-3; 10 nucleotides line up with TRBD2. Per germline, CDR1 LGHDT and CDR2 YNNKEL (reference sequence). The CDR3 totals 16 residues. V dropped 2 bases and J dropped 2; count of bases not matched to a gene: 4. The CDR3 is CASSQQAGGPTDTQYF. The CDR3 DNA follows: TGTGCCAGCAGCCAACAAGCGGGGGGGCCCACAGATACGCAGTATTTT.

Worth noting for this clone: This sample includes further DNA sequences coding for the same CDR3. The J gene is TRBJ2-5, the V gene TRBV28; D is ambiguous. Germline CDR1 reads MDHEN; CDR2 reads SYDVKM. Trimming left V 2 bases short and J 4 bases short, with 2 bases between. The CDR3 spans 11 residues. DNA of the CDR3: TGTGCCAGCAGTTTAAGAGAGACCCAGTACTTC. It yields the protein CASSLRETQYF.

This chain links TRBV5-4 with TRBJ1-1; possibly TRBD1 for D (6 bases). V was cut by 2 bases and J by 5 bases, with 16 bases left in between. The germline V gene encodes CDR1 SGHNT and CDR2 YYREEE (reference sequence). CDR3 length equals 15 residues. CDR3 nucleotides: TGTGCCAGCAGCTTCGGGACCGCTAGGGGGACTGAAGCTTTCTTT. Translating gives CASSFGTARGTEAFF. The full variable domain, its missing parts supplied by reference TRBV5-4 and TRBJ1-1, is ETGVTQSPTHLIKTRGQQVTLRCSSQSGHNTVSWYQQALGQGPQFIFQYYREEENGRGNFPPRFSGLQFPNYSSELNVNALELDDSALYLCASSFGTARGTEAFFGQGTRLTVV.

The V and J genes are TRBV2 and TRBJ2-5; 9 positions match TRBD1. Germline CDR1 reads SNHLY; CDR2 reads FYNNEI. This CDR3 contains 14 residues. The ends lost 10 bases at V and 0 bases at J; junction bases unmatched: 6. This CDR3 is CANPGQGDQETQYF. In DNA form, the CDR3 reads TGTGCCAATCCGGGACAGGGAGACCAAGAGACCCAGTACTTC.

This sequence joins TRBV18 and TRBJ2-4; perhaps TRBD2 as D (5 bases). Trimming shortened V by 3 bases and J by 4 bases, and 13 bases separated the two germline ends. In germline, CDR1 is KGHSH, CDR2 LQKENI. This CDR3 is built from 15 residues. CDR3 amino acids: CASSPPAEVKNIQYF. For the CDR3, the DNA is TGTGCCAGCTCACCCCCTGCGGAGGTGAAAAACATTCAGTACTTC. The variable domain in full, with the rest retrieved from reference TRBV18 and TRBJ2-4, is NAGVMQNPRHLVRRRGQEARLRCSPMKGHSHVYWYRQLPEEGLKFMVYLQKENIIDESGMPKERFSAEFPKEGPSILRIQQVVRGDSAAYFCASSPPAEVKNIQYFGAGTRLSVL.

The chain uses TRBV9 and TRBJ2-7, with D hard to call. Trimming stripped 7 bases from V and 1 base from J, with 18 bases between. The CDR3 has 15 residues. The V gene's germline CDR1 is SGDLS and CDR2 YYNGEE. CDR3 in DNA: TGTGCCAGCCTCGGACGTAGGAACGAATCCTACGAGCAGTACTTC. Protein product: CASLGRRNESYEQYF.

The chain is built from TRBV3-1 (or the pseudogene TRBV3-2) and TRBJ1-1; D is uncertain. V lost 0 bases, J lost 5 bases, and 7 bases lay in between. CDR1 is LGHDT, CDR2 YNNKEL, per germline (reference sequence). This CDR3 comprises 13 residues. The DNA of the CDR3 is TGTGCCAGCAGCCAAGATTGGGGTACTGAAGCTTTCTTT. Translated, it gives CASSQDWGTEAFF.

The chain recombines TRBV6-5 with TRBJ1-1; TRBD1 matches 11 bases. This CDR3 has 14 residues. CDR1 and CDR2 (germline): MNHEY, SVGAGI. The trim removed 7 bases at V and 10 bases at J, leaving 11 bases unmatched. The DNA of the CDR3 is TGTGCCAGCACTAAACGGACAGGGGGCGCGGGAGCTTTCTTT. Residues: CASTKRTGGAGAFF.